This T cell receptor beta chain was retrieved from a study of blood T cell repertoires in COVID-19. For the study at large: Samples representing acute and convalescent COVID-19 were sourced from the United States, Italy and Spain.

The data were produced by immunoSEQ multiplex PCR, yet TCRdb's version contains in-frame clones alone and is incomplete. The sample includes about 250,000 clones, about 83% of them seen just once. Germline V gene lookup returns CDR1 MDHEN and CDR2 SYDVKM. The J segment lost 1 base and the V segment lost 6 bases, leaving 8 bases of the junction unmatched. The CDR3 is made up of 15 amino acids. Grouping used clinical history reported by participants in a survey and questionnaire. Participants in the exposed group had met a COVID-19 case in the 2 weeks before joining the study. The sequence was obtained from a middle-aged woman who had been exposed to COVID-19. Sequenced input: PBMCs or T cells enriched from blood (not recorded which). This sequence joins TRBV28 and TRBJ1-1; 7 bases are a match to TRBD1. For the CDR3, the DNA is TGTGCCAGCAGCCAGGGGGTAATGTCGAACACTGAAGCTTTCTTT. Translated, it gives CASSQGVMSNTEAFF.